A single sample gave rise to the 18 T cell receptor beta chains below, sequenced in a study of Ad26.COV2.S vaccination and SARS-CoV-2 variants (dated by TCRdb to the early 2020s). In the paper's terms, the treatment or condition label means: around 19 received Ad26.COV2.S at low or high dose, single or two shots; about five received placebo; per-sample allocation not given. Repertoires of vaccine and placebo recipients were sequenced from samples taken on day 63 after the first injection. The method was the immunoSEQ multiplex PCR assay. In its TCRdb copy, this immuneACCESS table keeps in-frame sequences only and misses some clones. Where compared with another copy, unresolved V genes explain less than half of these, and the others have no known cause. The sample profile shows approximately 410,000 clones; over 80% of them were found once. The top ten clonotypes cover about 1.7% of the sample. This specimen was peripheral blood, taken in a trial of Ad26.COV2.S vaccine versus placebo. Receptors were obtained from a person aged 18-60 years who received the Ad26.COV2.S COVID-19 vaccine or a placebo.

The V gene is TRBV2, the J gene TRBJ1-5, with D perhaps matching TRBD1 (5 bases). V was cut by 3 bases and J by 4 bases, with 13 bases left in between. This CDR3 contains 15 residues. Germline lookup yields CDR1 SNHLY and CDR2 FYNNEI. CDR3 in amino acids: CASSDKGLGNQPQHF. DNA of the CDR3: TGTGCCAGCAGTGACAAGGGGTTGGGGAATCAGCCCCAGCATTTT.

The chain is built from TRBV29-1 and TRBJ2-7, with 7 bases identical to TRBD1. Germline trimming cut 6 bases from V and 3 bases from J; bases unmatched to any gene: 11. The CDR3 runs to 14 residues. Germline CDR1 is SQVTM and CDR2 is ANQGSEA. The CDR3 nucleotides are TGCAGCGTGGCTCGACAGGGCCCTTTCTACGAGCAGTACTTC. It translates to CSVARQGPFYEQYF.

This clone was counted a few times. The chain couples TRBV7-8 to TRBJ2-7; D is unclear. The V and J ends lost 5 bases and 2 bases respectively, with 13 bases between them. Looked up from germline, CDR1 is SGHVS and CDR2 is FQNEAQ. The CDR3 sequence is 14 residues long. CDR3: CASSPTRNPYEQYF. CDR3 bases: TGTGCCAGCAGCCCGACACGAAATCCCTACGAGCAGTACTTC. The complete variable domain, with remaining parts taken from reference TRBV7-8 and TRBJ2-7, reads GAGVSQSPRYKVAKRGQDVALRCDPISGHVSLFWYQQALGQGPEFLTYFQNEAQLDKSGLPSDRFFAERPEGSVSTLKIQRTQQEDSAVYLCASSPTRNPYEQYFGPGTRLTVT.

The chain is built from TRBV4-1 and TRBJ2-7, with D perhaps given as TRBD1 or TRBD2 (7 bases each). Germline V lookup: CDR1 MGHRA, CDR2 YSYEKL. The CDR3 spans 13 residues. Trimming removed 10 bases from V and 6 bases from J, with 19 bases in between. CDR3 residues: CATGQPGGPEQYF. The CDR3 DNA sequence: TGCGCCACGGGACAGCCCGGGGGGCCCGAGCAGTACTTC.

This clone appeared once. The J gene is TRBJ1-1, the V gene TRBV3-1 (or the pseudogene TRBV3-2); 9 nucleotides line up with TRBD1. CDR1 LGHDT and CDR2 YNNKEL come from the germline V gene (reference sequence). Germline trimming cut 1 base from V and 9 bases from J; bases unmatched to any gene: 9. This CDR3 is built from 15 residues. CDR3 coding DNA: TGTGCCAGCAGCCAAGTTCGGGGTGGGACAGGGCAAGCTTTCTTT. Its protein is CASSQVRGGTGQAFF.

The chain is built from TRBV20-1 and TRBJ1-5; D is ambiguous. This CDR3 comprises 13 residues. CDR1 DFQATT and CDR2 SNEGSKA come from the germline V gene (reference sequence). Trimming took 3 bases from V and 4 from J, leaving 10 bases between them. CDR3 loop: CSASISLNQPQHF. CDR3 bases: TGCAGTGCTAGTATCAGTTTAAATCAGCCCCAGCATTTT.

A word on this clone: Other nucleotide sequences in the sample specify the same CDR3. The V call is TRBV7-2, the J call TRBJ2-5, with D unresolved. The V gene lost 5 bases and the J gene lost 3 bases, with 4 bases spanning the gap. The CDR3 sequence is 11 residues long. Germline V gene data show CDR1 as SGHTA and CDR2 as FQGNSA. The CDR3 is CASSPKETQYF. The CDR3 DNA reads TGTGCCAGCAGCCCCAAAGAGACCCAGTACTTC.

CDR3 loop: CASSPFPGTGIFLHPFF. CDR3 nucleotides: TGTGCCAGTAGTCCTTTTCCAGGGACAGGGATATTTCTTCATCCTTTCTTT. The rearrangement joins TRBV19 to TRBJ1-1, with TRBD1 matching over 9 bases. The CDR3 is made up of 17 amino acids. V gave up 5 bases and J gave up 12 bases; unmatched junction bases: 22. Per the germline V gene, CDR1 is LNHDA and CDR2 is SQIVND (reference sequence).

The J gene is TRBJ1-3, the V gene TRBV11-2; a weak D match, TRBD1 (6 bases). Trimming took off 5 bases at V and 1 base at J, with 9 bases between the two ends. Looked up from germline, CDR1 is SGHAT and CDR2 is FQNNGV. The length of the CDR3 is 14 residues. The CDR3 DNA reads TGTGCCAGCAGCCGGGACATATCTGGAAACACCATATATTTT. Encoded protein: CASSRDISGNTIYF.

The rearrangement links TRBV6-2 or TRBV6-3 to TRBJ1-2; D is unclear. With 5 bases removed from V and 4 bases from J, the gap between germline ends came to 14 bases. This CDR3 region has 14 residues. Germline CDR1 is MNHEY and CDR2 is SVGEGT. CDR3 amino acids: CASSHFQVPYGYTF. CDR3 coding DNA: TGTGCCAGCAGTCACTTCCAGGTGCCCTATGGCTACACCTTC.

This clone is a singleton in its sample. The genes are TRBV30 and TRBJ1-1; D is perhaps TRBD1 (6 bases). The CDR3 covers 15 residues. CDR1 is GTSNPN and CDR2 is SVGIG in the germline V gene (reference sequence). V lost 1 base and J 0 bases, leaving 12 bases between the germline ends. The CDR3 spells CAWSGTATMNTEAFF. Written as DNA, the CDR3 is TGTGCCTGGAGTGGGACAGCTACAATGAACACTGAAGCTTTCTTT.

The chain is built from TRBV5-8 and TRBJ2-5; TRBD1 matches 7 bases. V shed 4 bases and J 4 bases; nucleotides not matched to a gene: 10. Germline CDR1 and CDR2: SGHTS and YDEGEE. This CDR3 contains 15 residues. The DNA for the CDR3 is TGTGCCAGCAGCCGCCAGGACAGGAGGCTAGAGACCCAGTACTTC. This codes for CASSRQDRRLETQYF.

The chain recombines TRBV6-5 with TRBJ2-6, with 8 positions matching TRBD1. CDR1 MNHEY and CDR2 SVGAGI come from the germline V gene. With 5 bases clipped from V and 3 bases from J, the junction kept 3 bases outside the gene matches. This CDR3 spans 15 amino acids. The CDR3, as DNA: TGTGCCAGCAGTCCCAGGGGGCTTGGGGCCAACGTCCTGACTTTC. This encodes CASSPRGLGANVLTF.

The rearrangement links TRBV15 to TRBJ1-2, with 7 positions matching TRBD1. CDR1 is LNHNV and CDR2 is YYDKDF in the germline V gene (reference sequence). V dropped 0 bases and J dropped 7; count of bases not matched to a gene: 11. CDR3 size: 16 residues. Written as DNA, the CDR3 is TGTGCCACCAGCAGAGATTTTGGAACAGGGGCGGGTGGCTACACCTTC. As protein: CATSRDFGTGAGGYTF.

The chain recombines TRBV6-5 with TRBJ1-5, with no clear D. Between the trimmed V and J ends, which lost 2 bases and 4 bases, there was a span of 6 bases. This CDR3 region has 13 residues. Germline CDR1 reads MNHEY; CDR2 reads SVGAGI. This CDR3 reads CASSYGWNQPQHF. The CDR3 region has the DNA TGTGCCAGCAGTTACGGCTGGAATCAGCCCCAGCATTTT.

The gene calls are TRBV9 and TRBJ2-2; TRBD1 agrees at 7 bases. Germline CDR1 SGDLS, CDR2 YYNGEE. The CDR3 length is 15 residues. V was pared by 5 bases and J by 5 bases, with 9 bases of the junction left unmatched. As DNA, the CDR3 is TGTGCCAGCAGAGACGACAGGGTGACGACCGGGGAGCTGTTTTTT. This encodes CASRDDRVTTGELFF.

The rearrangement joins TRBV30 to TRBJ2-5, with 8 bases fitting TRBD2. Trimming removed 7 bases from V and 4 bases from J; junction bases left unmatched: 5. The CDR3 consists of 12 residues. Germline assignment: CDR1 GTSNPN and CDR2 SVGIG (reference sequence). CDR3 sequence: CASGGGIETQYF. CDR3 in DNA: TGTGCCTCGGGGGGGGGCATAGAGACCCAGTACTTC.

This clone has just one count. The V and J genes are TRBV9 and TRBJ1-6; 7 nucleotides align to TRBD1. From germline, CDR1 is SGDLS and CDR2 YYNGEE. This CDR3 is 14 amino acids long. V lost 4 bases and J lost 10; bases outside the gene matches: 8. CDR3 in DNA: TGTGCCAGCAGCCAAACAGGGGAAGGCTCACCCCTCCACTTT. This encodes CASSQTGEGSPLHF.